The 18 T cell receptor beta chains below all came from one sample that was sequenced in a study of HIV-infected patients and healthy controls. TCRdb processed the 5' RACE reads anew with MiXCR; each CDR3 protein has one entry. Seen here are about 63,000 distinct CDR3 sequences, roughly a sixth observed once, and the top ten hold approximately 5%. The specimen sequenced was CD4+ T cells from blood. The receptors stem from a human donor in good health.

The chain couples TRBV7-2 to TRBJ2-3; TRBD2 might be the D (5 bases). Per the germline V gene, CDR1 is SGHTA and CDR2 is FQGNSA. The V end was cut by 5 bases, the J end by 3 bases, with 9 bases between. CDR3 length: 13 residues. The CDR3 spells CASSPPGTDTQYF. DNA of the CDR3: TGTGCCAGCAGCCCCCCGGGAACAGATACGCAGTATTTT.

CDR3 amino acids: CATSDPGRTYEQYF. Here the CDR3 DNA reads TGTGCCACCAGTGATCCGGGCAGAACCTACGAGCAGTACTTC. The rearrangement joins TRBV24-1 to TRBJ2-7; D gene uncertain. Germline lookup yields CDR1 KGHDR and CDR2 SFDVKD. Trimming stripped 3 bases from V and 2 bases from J, with 10 bases between. The length of the CDR3 is 14 residues.

The sample holds a few counts of this clonotype. The V gene is TRBV30, the J gene TRBJ1-4, with D maybe TRBD1 (6 bases). The germline gives CDR1 GTSNPN, CDR2 SVGIG (reference sequence). V was pared by 3 bases and J by 7 bases, with 18 bases between. This CDR3 has 15 residues. CDR3 sequence (DNA): TGTGCCTGGAGCCCGGGGGGCGCCTGGGGTGAAAAACTGTTTTTT. This codes for CAWSPGGAWGEKLFF.

The J gene is TRBJ2-1, the V gene TRBV7-2; 9 bases align to TRBD2. This CDR3 is built from 14 residues. Germline trimming cut 5 bases from V and 7 bases from J; bases unmatched to any gene: 6. Germline CDR1 and CDR2: SGHTA and FQGNSA. The CDR3 loop is CASSRSGSNNEQFF. In DNA form, the CDR3 reads TGTGCCAGCAGCCGTAGCGGGAGTAATAATGAGCAGTTCTTC.

J is TRBJ2-5 and V is TRBV5-1; TRBD1 might be the D (5 bases). Trimming stripped 4 bases from V and 1 base from J, with 8 bases between. The CDR3 length is 13 residues. Germline V gene data show CDR1 as SGHRS and CDR2 as YFSETQ. The DNA for the CDR3 is TGCGCCAGCAGCGACCAGGGCCAAGAGACCCAGTACTTC. Encoded protein: CASSDQGQETQYF.

This clonotype appeared many times. The chain is built from TRBV20-1 and TRBJ1-6, with D perhaps TRBD1 (5 bases). The CDR3 is 13 amino acids. CDR1 DFQATT and CDR2 SNEGSKA come from the germline V gene (reference sequence). V dropped 3 bases and J dropped 9 bases, with 12 bases sitting between them. The CDR3 sequence: CSASTGLSSPLHF. The CDR3 nucleotides read TGCAGTGCTAGTACGGGACTTAGTTCACCCCTCCACTTT.

V gene TRBV20-1 combines with J gene TRBJ1-1, with D possibly matching TRBD1 (5 bases). Germline V gene data show CDR1 as DFQATT and CDR2 as SNEGSKA (reference sequence). Trimming took 1 base from V and 9 from J, leaving 21 bases between them. This CDR3 spans 15 amino acids. CDR3 sequence reads: CSARVPGGAVRKAFF. CDR3 nucleotides: TGCAGTGCTAGAGTCCCCGGCGGGGCGGTTCGGAAAGCTTTCTTT.

This clonotype was seen repeatedly, ten times or more. V gene TRBV7-2 combines with J gene TRBJ1-4; a weak D match, TRBD1 (5 bases). Trimming took off 2 bases at V and 7 bases at J, with 14 bases between the two ends. Per germline, CDR1 SGHTA and CDR2 FQGNSA. This CDR3 is 15 amino acids long. The CDR3 loop reads CASSLRREVGEKLFF. CDR3 nucleotides: TGTGCCAGCAGCTTACGCAGGGAAGTTGGTGAAAAACTGTTTTTT.

This clonotype was counted only a few times. V gene TRBV7-2 combines with J gene TRBJ2-2; TRBD2 agrees at 14 bases. J lost 5 bases, V lost 4 bases, and 6 bases had no gene match. Germline values: CDR1 SGHTA, CDR2 FQGNSA. This CDR3 is built from 17 residues. CDR3 DNA sequence: TGTGCCAGCAGCTCAGGGGGACTAGCGGGAGTAACCGGGGAGCTGTTTTTT. It translates to CASSSGGLAGVTGELFF.

This clonotype was detected ten times or more. This rearrangement joins TRBV18 to TRBJ1-1; weak D call: TRBD1 (6 bases). The length of the CDR3 is 15 residues. V lost 4 bases, J lost 1 base, and 13 bases lay in between. Germline lookup yields CDR1 KGHSH and CDR2 LQKENI. The CDR3 here is CASSLLLQGNTEAFF. DNA of the CDR3: TGTGCCAGCTCACTTCTCCTACAGGGGAACACTGAAGCTTTCTTT.

This clonotype was counted a few times. The rearrangement links TRBV2 to TRBJ2-2; 8 nucleotides align to TRBD1. Unmatched junction bases numbered 9, after V lost 7 bases and J lost 5 bases. The length of the CDR3 is 15 residues. Germline CDR1 SNHLY, CDR2 FYNNEI. DNA for the CDR3: TGTGCCAGCACTCCCAGGACAGGGAGTACCGGGGAGCTGTTTTTT. It encodes CASTPRTGSTGELFF.

This clonotype was seen at least ten times. The chain joins TRBV7-2 to TRBJ2-3, with D perhaps TRBD1 (6 bases). Germline V gene sequence: CDR1 SGHTA, CDR2 FQGNSA. V shed 0 bases and J shed 4 bases, with 14 bases lying between them. The CDR3 consists of 16 residues. In nucleotides, the CDR3 is TGTGCCAGCAGCTTAGCCCCAGGTGGGGGCGCAGATACGCAGTATTTT. Protein sequence: CASSLAPGGGADTQYF.

This clonotype was seen only a few times. This sequence joins TRBV25-1 and TRBJ1-4; the D is unclear. The CDR3 sequence is 13 residues long. The germline CDR1 and CDR2 sequences are MGHDK and SYGVNS. Trimming cost V 0 bases and J 8 bases, with 7 bases left between them. The CDR3 DNA sequence: TGTGCCAGCAGTGAATATCTGGAGGAAAAACTGTTTTTT. It translates to CASSEYLEEKLFF.

The sample holds a few counts of this clonotype. This rearrangement joins TRBV28 to TRBJ2-3, with TRBD2 identical over 10 bases. V trimming: 6 bases; J trimming: 5 bases; junction bases outside the gene matches: 5. CDR1 MDHEN and CDR2 SYDVKM come from the germline V gene. The CDR3 is made up of 14 amino acids. The CDR3 nucleotides read TGTGCCAGCAGACCCGGGACTAGCGAAGATACGCAGTATTTT. Translated, it gives CASRPGTSEDTQYF. Full variable domain (remainder filled in from reference TRBV28 and TRBJ2-3): DVKVTQSSRYLVKRTGEKVFLECVQDMDHENMFWYRQDPGLGLRLIYFSYDVKMKEKGDIPEGYSVSREKKERFSLILESASTNQTSMYLCASRPGTSEDTQYFGPGTRLTVL.

This clonotype was counted only a few times. J is TRBJ2-3 and V is TRBV5-1, with 11 bases lining up with TRBD2. The CDR3 has 17 residues. Germline V gene lookup returns CDR1 SGHRS and CDR2 YFSETQ. The V gene end was trimmed by 2 bases and the J gene end by 0 bases; junction bases not matched to a gene: 5. The CDR3 reads CASSFEASGRSTDTQYF. The CDR3 nucleotides are TGCGCCAGCAGCTTTGAGGCTAGCGGGAGGAGCACAGATACGCAGTATTTT. Full variable domain (rest looked up from reference TRBV5-1 and TRBJ2-3): KAGVTQTPRYLIKTRGQQVTLSCSPISGHRSVSWYQQTPGQGLQFLFEYFSETQRNKGNFPGRFSGRQFSNSRSEMNVSTLELGDSALYLCASSFEASGRSTDTQYFGPGTRLTVL.

The chain couples TRBV20-1 to TRBJ2-1; 15 nucleotides agree with TRBD2. The CDR3 contains 15 residues. Germline V lookup: CDR1 DFQATT, CDR2 SNEGSKA (reference sequence). Unmatched junction bases numbered 4, after V lost 6 bases and J lost 4 bases. The CDR3 sequence: CSARTSGRGYNEQFF. CDR3 sequence (DNA): TGCAGTGCCAGGACTAGCGGGAGGGGATACAATGAGCAGTTCTTC.

A few counts support this clonotype. The chain employs TRBV5-1 and TRBJ2-1; TRBD2 matches at 11 bases. V shed 4 bases and J 2 bases; nucleotides not matched to a gene: 5. Germline CDR1 is SGHRS and CDR2 is YFSETQ. The CDR3 totals 16 residues. The CDR3, as DNA: TGCGCCAGCAGCACGCGACTAGCGGGACCCTACAATGAGCAGTTCTTC. This translates into CASSTRLAGPYNEQFF.

This chain joins TRBV5-1 and TRBJ2-1; D gene ambiguous. The germline CDR1 and CDR2 sequences are SGHRS and YFSETQ. The CDR3 has 13 amino acids. The V end was cut by 0 bases, the J end by 2 bases, with 3 bases between. The CDR3 nucleotides are TGCGCCAGCAGCTTGGTGCCCTACAATGAGCAGTTCTTC. As protein: CASSLVPYNEQFF.